This T cell receptor beta chain was captured by sequencing in a study of patients and donors after allogeneic stem cell transplantation. A few counts support this clonotype. MiXCR was run by TCRdb on the RT-PCR reads, yielding one entry per CDR3 protein. The data show 400,000 to 450,000 distinct CDR3 sequences, roughly 17% seen once. The sequencing sample was made of blood, either unsorted or a sorted T cell fraction (not recorded which). This receptor was obtained from a human donor who was either an allogeneic HSCT recipient or a stem cell or donor lymphocyte infusion donor (not recorded which). It is not recorded whose cells these are; they may come from a transplant donor.

The CDR3 bases are TGCAGTGCTAGAGATGTACTAGCGGAACAAGAGACCCAGTACTTC. Its protein product is CSARDVLAEQETQYF. The chain recombines TRBV20-1 with TRBJ2-5; TRBD2 matches 8 bases. The CDR3 length is 15 residues. Germline CDR1 is DFQATT and CDR2 is SNEGSKA (reference sequence). V lost 0 bases to trimming and J lost 2 bases; unmatched junction nucleotides: 5.